This record concerns one T cell receptor beta chain sequence. Its antigen is unknown. This entry is derived from a study of T cells in Graves' hyperthyroidism and ophthalmopathy. In the study overall: The authors collected peripheral blood at initial diagnosis, before any treatment. The study, taken as a whole, reports: Also found in blood were most expanded thyroid clonotypes above 0.001.

Using RNA transcripts as the source, TCR beta CDR3 regions were amplified. First-round RT-PCR of the TCR CDR3 relied on the HTBI primer set. TCRdb re-analysed the multiplex PCR reads in MiXCR, keeping a single row per CDR3 protein. The repertoire has 500,000 to 600,000 distinct CDR3 sequences, roughly a sixth of them found once; the top ten carry approximately 20%. With 5 bases clipped from V and 7 bases from J, the junction kept 6 bases outside the gene matches. Germline loops: CDR1 SGHAT, CDR2 FQNNGV. This CDR3 has 13 residues. Exclusions: uncontrolled infection, other autoimmune disease, pregnancy, lactation.

The specimen was blood. This clonotype originated in a woman aged 18-29 years with Graves' hyperthyroidism. The chain links TRBV11-2 to TRBJ1-2, with 8 positions matching TRBD1. CDR3: CASSPRTGFGYTF. Written as DNA, the CDR3 is TGTGCCAGCAGCCCCCGGACAGGGTTTGGCTACACCTTC.